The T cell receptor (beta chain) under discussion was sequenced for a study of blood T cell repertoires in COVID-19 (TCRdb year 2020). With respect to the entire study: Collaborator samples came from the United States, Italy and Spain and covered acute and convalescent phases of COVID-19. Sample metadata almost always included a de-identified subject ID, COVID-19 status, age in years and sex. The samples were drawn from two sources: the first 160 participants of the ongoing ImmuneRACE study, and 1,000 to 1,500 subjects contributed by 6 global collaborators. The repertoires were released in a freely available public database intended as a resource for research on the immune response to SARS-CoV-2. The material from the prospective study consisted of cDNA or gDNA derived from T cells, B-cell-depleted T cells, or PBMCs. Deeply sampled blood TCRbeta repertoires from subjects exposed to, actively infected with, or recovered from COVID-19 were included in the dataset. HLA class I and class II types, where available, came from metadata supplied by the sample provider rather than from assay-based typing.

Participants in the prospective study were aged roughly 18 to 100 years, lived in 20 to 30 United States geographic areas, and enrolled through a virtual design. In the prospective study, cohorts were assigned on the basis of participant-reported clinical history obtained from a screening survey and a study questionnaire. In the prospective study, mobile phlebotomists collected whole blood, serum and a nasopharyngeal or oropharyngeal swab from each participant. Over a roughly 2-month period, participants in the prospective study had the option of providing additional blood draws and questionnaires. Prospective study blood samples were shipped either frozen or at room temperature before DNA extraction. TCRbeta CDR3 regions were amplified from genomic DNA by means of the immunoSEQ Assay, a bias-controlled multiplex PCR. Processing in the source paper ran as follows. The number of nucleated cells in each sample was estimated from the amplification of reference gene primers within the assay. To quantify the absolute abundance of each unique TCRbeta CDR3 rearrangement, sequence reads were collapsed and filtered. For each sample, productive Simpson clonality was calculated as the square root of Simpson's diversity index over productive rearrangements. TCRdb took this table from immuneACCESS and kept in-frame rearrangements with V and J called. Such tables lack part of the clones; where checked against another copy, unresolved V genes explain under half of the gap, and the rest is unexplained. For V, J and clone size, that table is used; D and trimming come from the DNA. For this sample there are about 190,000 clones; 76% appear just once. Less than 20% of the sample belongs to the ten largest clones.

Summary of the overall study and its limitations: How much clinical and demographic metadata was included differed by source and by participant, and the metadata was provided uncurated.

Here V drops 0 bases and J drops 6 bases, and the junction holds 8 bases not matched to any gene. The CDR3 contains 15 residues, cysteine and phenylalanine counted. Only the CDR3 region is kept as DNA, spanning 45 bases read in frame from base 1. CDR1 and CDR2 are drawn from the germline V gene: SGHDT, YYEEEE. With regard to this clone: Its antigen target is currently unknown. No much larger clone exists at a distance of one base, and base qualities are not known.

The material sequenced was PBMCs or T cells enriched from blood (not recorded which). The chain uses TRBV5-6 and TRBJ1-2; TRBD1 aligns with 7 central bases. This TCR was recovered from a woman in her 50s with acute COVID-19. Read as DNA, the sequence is TGTGCCAGCAGCTTGGCCTTAGGGGGCGGCGATGGCTACACCTTC. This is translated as CASSLALGGGDGYTF.